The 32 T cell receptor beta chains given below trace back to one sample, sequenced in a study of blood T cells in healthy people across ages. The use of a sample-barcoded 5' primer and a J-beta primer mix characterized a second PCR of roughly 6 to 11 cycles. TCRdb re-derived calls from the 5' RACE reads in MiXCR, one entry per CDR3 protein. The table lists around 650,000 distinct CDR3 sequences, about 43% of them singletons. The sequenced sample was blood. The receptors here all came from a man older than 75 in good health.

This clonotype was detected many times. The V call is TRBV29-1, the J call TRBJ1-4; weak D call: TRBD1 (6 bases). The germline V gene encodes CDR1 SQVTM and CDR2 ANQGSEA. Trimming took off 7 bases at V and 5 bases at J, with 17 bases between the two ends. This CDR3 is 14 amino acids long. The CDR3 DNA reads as TGCAGCGCAAGAGAAGGAGGGGGGAATGAAAAACTGTTTTTT. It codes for CSAREGGGNEKLFF. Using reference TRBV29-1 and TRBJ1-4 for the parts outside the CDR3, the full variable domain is SAVISQKPSRDICQRGTSLTIQCQVDSQVTMMFWYRQQPGQSLTLIATANQGSEATYESGFVIDKFPISRPNLTFSTLTVSNMSPEDSSIYLCSAREGGGNEKLFFGSGTQLSVL.

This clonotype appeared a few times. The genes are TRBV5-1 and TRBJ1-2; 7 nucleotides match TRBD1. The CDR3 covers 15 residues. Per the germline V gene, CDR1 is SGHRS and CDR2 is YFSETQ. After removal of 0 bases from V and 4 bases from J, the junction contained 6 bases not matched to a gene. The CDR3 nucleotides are TGCGCCAGCAGCTTGGAAAACAGGGGATCCTATGGCTACACCTTC. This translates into CASSLENRGSYGYTF. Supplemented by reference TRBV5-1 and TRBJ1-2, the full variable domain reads KAGVTQTPRYLIKTRGQQVTLSCSPISGHRSVSWYQQTPGQGLQFLFEYFSETQRNKGNFPGRFSGRQFSNSRSEMNVSTLELGDSALYLCASSLENRGSYGYTFGSGTRLTVV.

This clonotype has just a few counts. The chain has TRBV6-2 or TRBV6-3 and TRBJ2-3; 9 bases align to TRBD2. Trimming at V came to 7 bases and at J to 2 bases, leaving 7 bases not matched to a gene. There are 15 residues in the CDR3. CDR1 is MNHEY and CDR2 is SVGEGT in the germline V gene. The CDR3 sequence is CASKGSGGVTDTQYF. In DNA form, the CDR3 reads TGTGCCAGCAAGGGTAGCGGGGGTGTCACAGATACGCAGTATTTT.

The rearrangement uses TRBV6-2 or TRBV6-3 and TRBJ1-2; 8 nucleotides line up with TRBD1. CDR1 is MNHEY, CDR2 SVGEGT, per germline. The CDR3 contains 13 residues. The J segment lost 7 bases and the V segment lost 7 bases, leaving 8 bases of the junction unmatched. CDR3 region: CASTQQGVSGYTF. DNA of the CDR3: TGTGCCAGCACCCAACAGGGGGTTTCTGGCTACACCTTC.

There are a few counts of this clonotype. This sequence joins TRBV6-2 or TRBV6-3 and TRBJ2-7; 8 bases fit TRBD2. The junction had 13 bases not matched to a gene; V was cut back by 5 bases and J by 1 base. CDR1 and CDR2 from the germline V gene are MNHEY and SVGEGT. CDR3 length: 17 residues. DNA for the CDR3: TGTGCCAGCAGTCGTCGTGGGGATAGCGGGATGTCCTACGAGCAGTACTTC. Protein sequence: CASSRRGDSGMSYEQYF.

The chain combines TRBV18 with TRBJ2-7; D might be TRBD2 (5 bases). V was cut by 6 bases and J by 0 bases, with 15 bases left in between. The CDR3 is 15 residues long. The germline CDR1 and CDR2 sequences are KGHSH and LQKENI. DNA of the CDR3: TGTGCCAGCTCCCTCGACGGGGATCCCTCCTACGAGCAGTACTTC. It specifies CASSLDGDPSYEQYF.

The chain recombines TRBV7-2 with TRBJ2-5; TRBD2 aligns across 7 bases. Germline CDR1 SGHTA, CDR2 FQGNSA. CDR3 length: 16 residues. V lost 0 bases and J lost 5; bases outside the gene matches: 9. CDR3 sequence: CASSLALGGGSETQYF. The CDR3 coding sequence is TGTGCCAGCAGCTTAGCGCTTGGCGGGGGTAGCGAGACCCAGTACTTC.

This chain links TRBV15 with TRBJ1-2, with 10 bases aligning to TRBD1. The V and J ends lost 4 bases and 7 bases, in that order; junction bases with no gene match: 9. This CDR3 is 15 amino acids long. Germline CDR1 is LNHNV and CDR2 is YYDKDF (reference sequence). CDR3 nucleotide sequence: TGTGCCACCAGCATAGAAACACGACAGGGGGCTGGCTACACCTTC. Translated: CATSIETRQGAGYTF.

For the CDR3, the DNA is TGTGCCAGCAGTCCTCCACAGATTTCTGGGGCCAACGTCCTGACTTTC. Residues: CASSPPQISGANVLTF. This chain connects TRBV9 to TRBJ2-6; D is ambiguous. Trimming stripped 5 bases from V and 1 base from J, with 13 bases between. This CDR3 spans 16 amino acids. The germline gives CDR1 SGDLS, CDR2 YYNGEE.

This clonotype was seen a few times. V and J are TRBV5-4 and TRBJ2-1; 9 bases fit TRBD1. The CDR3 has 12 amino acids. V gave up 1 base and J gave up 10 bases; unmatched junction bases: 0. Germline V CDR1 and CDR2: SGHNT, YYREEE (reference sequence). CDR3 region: CASSLTGGEQFF. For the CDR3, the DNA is TGTGCCAGCAGCTTGACAGGGGGCGAGCAGTTCTTC.

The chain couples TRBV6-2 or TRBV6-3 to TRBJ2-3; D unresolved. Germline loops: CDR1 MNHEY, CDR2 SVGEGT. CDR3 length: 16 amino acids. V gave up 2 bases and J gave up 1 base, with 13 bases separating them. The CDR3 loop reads CASSYPSRTGTDTQYF. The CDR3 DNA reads TGTGCCAGCAGTTACCCTTCCAGAACGGGCACAGATACGCAGTATTTT.

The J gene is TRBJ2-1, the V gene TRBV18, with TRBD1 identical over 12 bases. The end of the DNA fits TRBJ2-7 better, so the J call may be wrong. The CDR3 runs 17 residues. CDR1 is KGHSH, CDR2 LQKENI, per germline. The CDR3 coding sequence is TGTGCCAGCTCATCGGGACAGGGGGCAAGTTCCTACAATGAGCAGTACTTC. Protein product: CASSSGQGASSYNEQYF.

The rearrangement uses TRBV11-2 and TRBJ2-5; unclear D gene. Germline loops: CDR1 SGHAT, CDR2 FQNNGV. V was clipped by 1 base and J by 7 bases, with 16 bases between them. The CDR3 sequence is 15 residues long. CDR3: CASSLVYSEKSTQYF. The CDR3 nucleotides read TGTGCCAGCAGCTTAGTCTACTCCGAAAAGTCGACCCAGTACTTC. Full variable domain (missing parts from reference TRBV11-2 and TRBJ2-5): EAGVAQSPRYKIIEKRQSVAFWCNPISGHATLYWYQQILGQGPKLLIQFQNNGVVDDSQLPKDRFSAERLKGVDSTLKIQPAKLEDSAVYLCASSLVYSEKSTQYFGPGTRLLVL.

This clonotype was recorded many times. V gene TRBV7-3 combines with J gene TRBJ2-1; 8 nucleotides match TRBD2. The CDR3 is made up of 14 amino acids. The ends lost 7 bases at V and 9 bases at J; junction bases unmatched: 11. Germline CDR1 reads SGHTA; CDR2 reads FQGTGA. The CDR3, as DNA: TGTGCCAGCATCTGTATTACGGGAGGGAGTGAGCAGTTCTTC. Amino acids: CASICITGGSEQFF.

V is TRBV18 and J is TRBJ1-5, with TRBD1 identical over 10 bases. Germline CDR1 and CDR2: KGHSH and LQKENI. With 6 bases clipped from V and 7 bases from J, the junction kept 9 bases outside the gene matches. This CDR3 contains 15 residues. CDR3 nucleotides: TGTGCCAGCTCCCCCGACAGGGGGCGAATGCAGCCCCAGCATTTT. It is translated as CASSPDRGRMQPQHF.

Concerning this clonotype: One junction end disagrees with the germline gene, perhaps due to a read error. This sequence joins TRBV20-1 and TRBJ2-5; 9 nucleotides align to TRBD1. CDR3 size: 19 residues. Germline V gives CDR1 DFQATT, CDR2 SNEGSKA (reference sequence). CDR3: CSATRKEAAGTGSLETQYF. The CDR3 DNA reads TGCAGTGCTACTAGAAAAGAAGCAGCGGGGACAGGGAGTTTAGAGACACAGTACTTC.

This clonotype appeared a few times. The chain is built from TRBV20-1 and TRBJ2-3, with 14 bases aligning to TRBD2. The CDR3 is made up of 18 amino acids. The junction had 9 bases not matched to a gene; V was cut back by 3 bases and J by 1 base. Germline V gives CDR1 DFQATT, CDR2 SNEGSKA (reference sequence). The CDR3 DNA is TGCAGTGCTAGGTCCGGGACTAGCGGGGGTGGGGGCACAGATACGCAGTATTTT. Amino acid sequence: CSARSGTSGGGGTDTQYF.

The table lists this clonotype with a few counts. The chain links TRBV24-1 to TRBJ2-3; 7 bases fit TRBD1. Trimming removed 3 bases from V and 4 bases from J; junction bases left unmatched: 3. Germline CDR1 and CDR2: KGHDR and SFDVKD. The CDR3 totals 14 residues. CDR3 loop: CATSDRQGPDTQYF. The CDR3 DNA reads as TGTGCCACCAGTGATCGACAGGGTCCAGATACGCAGTATTTT.

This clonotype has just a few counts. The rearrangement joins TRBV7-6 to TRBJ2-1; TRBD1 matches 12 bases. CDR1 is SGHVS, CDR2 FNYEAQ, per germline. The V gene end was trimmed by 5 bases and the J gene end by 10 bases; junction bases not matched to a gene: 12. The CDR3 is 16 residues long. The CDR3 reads CASSRGRDRGPSEQFF. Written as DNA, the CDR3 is TGTGCCAGCAGCCGTGGACGGGACAGGGGGCCCTCGGAGCAGTTCTTC.

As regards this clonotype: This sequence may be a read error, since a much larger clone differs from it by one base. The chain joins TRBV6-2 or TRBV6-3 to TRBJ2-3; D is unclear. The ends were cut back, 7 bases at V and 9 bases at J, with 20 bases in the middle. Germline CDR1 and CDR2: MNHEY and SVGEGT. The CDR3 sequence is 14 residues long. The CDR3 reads CASIQRSLLETQYF. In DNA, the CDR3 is TGTGCCAGCATCCAAAGGAGCCTGCTGGAGACGCAGTATTTT.

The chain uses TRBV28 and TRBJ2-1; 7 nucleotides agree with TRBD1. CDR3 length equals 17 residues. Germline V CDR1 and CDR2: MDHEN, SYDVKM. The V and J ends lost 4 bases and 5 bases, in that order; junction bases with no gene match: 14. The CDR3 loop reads CASSYIIGQDKNNEQFF. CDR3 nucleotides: TGTGCCAGCAGTTACATAATAGGACAGGATAAAAACAATGAGCAGTTCTTC.

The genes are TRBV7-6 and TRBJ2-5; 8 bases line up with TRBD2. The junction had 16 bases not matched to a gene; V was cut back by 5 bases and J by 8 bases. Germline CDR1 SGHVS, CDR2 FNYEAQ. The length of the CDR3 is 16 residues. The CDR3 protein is CASSLQESGSSETQYF. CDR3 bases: TGTGCCAGCAGCCTCCAGGAAAGCGGGAGCTCGGAAACCCAGTACTTC.

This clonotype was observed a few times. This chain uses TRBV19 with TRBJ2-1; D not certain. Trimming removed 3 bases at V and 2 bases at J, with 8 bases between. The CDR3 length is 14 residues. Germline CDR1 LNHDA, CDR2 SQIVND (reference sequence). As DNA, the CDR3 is TGTGCCAGTAGTATTTCCAGGCCCTACAATGAGCAGTTCTTC. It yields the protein CASSISRPYNEQFF. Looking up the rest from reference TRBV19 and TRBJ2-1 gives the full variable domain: DGGITQSPKYLFRKEGQNVTLSCEQNLNHDAMYWYRQDPGQGLRLIYYSQIVNDFQKGDIAEGYSVSREKKESFPLTVTSAQKNPTAFYLCASSISRPYNEQFFGPGTRLTVL.

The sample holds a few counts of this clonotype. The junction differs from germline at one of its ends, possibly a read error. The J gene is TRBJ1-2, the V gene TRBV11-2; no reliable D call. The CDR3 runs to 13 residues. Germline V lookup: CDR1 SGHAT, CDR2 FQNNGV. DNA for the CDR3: TGTGCCAGCAGCCCCGAGACATACTACGGCTACACCTTC. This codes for CASSPETYYGYTF.

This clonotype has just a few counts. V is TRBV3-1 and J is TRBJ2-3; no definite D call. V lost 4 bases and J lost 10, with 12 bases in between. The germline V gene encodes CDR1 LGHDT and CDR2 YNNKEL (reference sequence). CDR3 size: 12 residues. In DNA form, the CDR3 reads TGTGCCAGCAGCCCGAGGACGGGTGCGCAGTATTTT. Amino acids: CASSPRTGAQYF.

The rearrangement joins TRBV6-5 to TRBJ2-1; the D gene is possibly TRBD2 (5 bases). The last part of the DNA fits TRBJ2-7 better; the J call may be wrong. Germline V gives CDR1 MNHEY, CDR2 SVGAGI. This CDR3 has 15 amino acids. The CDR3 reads CASSYTTGSRNEQYF. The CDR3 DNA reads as TGTGCCAGCAGTTACACTACGGGGAGTCGAAATGAGCAGTACTTC.

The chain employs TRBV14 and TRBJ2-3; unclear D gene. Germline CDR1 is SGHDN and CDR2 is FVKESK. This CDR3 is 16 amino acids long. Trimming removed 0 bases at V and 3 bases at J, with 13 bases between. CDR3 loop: CASSQDLDLGTDTQYF. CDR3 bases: TGTGCCAGCAGCCAAGATCTCGATCTGGGTACAGATACGCAGTATTTT.

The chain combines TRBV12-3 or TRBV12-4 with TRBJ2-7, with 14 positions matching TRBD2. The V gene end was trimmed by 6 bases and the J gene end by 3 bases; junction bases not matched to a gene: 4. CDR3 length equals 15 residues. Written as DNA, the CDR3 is TGTGCCAGCAGCAAGGGACTAGCGGGAGTCTACGAGCAGTACTTC. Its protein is CASSKGLAGVYEQYF.

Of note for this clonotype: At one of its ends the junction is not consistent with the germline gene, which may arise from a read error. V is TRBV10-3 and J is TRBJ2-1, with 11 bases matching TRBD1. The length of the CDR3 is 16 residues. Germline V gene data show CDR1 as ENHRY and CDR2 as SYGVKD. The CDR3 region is CASSYSGTGGLNEQFF. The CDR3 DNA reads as TGTGCCAGCAGTTACTCGGGGACAGGGGGTTTGAATGAGCAGTTCTTC.

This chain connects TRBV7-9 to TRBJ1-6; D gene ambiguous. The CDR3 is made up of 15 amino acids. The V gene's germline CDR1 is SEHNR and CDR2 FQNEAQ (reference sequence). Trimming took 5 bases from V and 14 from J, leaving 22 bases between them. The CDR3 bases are TGTGCCAGCAGCGAAGAGGTCCGGTATATTGGGGCCCTCCACTTT. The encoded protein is CASSEEVRYIGALHF.

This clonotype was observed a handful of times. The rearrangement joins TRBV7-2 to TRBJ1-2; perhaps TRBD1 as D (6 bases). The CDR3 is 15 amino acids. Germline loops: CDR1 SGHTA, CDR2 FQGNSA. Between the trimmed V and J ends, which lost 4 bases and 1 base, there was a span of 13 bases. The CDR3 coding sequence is TGTGCCAGCAGCTCACAAGGGGGGCTTAACTATGGCTACACCTTC. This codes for CASSSQGGLNYGYTF.

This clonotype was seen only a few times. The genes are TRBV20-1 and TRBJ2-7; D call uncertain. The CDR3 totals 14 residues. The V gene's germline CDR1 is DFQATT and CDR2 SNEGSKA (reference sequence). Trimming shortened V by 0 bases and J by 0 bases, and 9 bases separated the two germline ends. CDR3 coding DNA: TGCAGTGCTAGAGAACGGAGAGGCTCCTACGAGCAGTACTTC. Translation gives CSARERRGSYEQYF.